This TCR beta chain was captured in a study of regulatory T cells in long-lasting Graves disease. Germline CDR1 is SGHTA and CDR2 is FQGNSA. The CDR3 runs to 15 residues. V was cut by 2 bases and J by 4 bases, with 12 bases left in between. Time point of the sample: persistent/refractory GD, antithyroid drugs over 5 years with positive TRAb. There was RNA extracted from PBMCs, and the TCR library was made from it. The diagnosis of Graves' disease used American Thyroid Association guidelines. Collection of peripheral blood (approximately 9 milliliters) was done using EDTA tubes. Findings and caveats of the study: Owing to a sample size that was small, accuracy may have been reduced. Under persistent disease, TRBV28, TRBJ1-2 and TRBJ2-5 were used preferentially.

For TCR beta, libraries came from iRepertoire HTBI primers and Arm-PCR of CDR3 regions. A single record per CDR3 protein comes from TCRdb applying MiXCR to the multiplex PCR reads. Of some 430,000 distinct CDR3 sequences listed, 20% to 25% are singletons. Note on this clonotype: Its target is unknown.

The specimen comprised peripheral blood mononuclear cells (PBMCs), sampled when the disease was refractory, from a patient treated with antithyroid drugs. The receptor was isolated from a female donor with Graves disease. The chain couples TRBV7-2 to TRBJ1-3; TRBD1 might be the D (5 bases). CDR3 nucleotide sequence: TGTGCCAGCAGCTTATGGTCGGGACCAGGAAACACCATATATTTT. This codes for CASSLWSGPGNTIYF.